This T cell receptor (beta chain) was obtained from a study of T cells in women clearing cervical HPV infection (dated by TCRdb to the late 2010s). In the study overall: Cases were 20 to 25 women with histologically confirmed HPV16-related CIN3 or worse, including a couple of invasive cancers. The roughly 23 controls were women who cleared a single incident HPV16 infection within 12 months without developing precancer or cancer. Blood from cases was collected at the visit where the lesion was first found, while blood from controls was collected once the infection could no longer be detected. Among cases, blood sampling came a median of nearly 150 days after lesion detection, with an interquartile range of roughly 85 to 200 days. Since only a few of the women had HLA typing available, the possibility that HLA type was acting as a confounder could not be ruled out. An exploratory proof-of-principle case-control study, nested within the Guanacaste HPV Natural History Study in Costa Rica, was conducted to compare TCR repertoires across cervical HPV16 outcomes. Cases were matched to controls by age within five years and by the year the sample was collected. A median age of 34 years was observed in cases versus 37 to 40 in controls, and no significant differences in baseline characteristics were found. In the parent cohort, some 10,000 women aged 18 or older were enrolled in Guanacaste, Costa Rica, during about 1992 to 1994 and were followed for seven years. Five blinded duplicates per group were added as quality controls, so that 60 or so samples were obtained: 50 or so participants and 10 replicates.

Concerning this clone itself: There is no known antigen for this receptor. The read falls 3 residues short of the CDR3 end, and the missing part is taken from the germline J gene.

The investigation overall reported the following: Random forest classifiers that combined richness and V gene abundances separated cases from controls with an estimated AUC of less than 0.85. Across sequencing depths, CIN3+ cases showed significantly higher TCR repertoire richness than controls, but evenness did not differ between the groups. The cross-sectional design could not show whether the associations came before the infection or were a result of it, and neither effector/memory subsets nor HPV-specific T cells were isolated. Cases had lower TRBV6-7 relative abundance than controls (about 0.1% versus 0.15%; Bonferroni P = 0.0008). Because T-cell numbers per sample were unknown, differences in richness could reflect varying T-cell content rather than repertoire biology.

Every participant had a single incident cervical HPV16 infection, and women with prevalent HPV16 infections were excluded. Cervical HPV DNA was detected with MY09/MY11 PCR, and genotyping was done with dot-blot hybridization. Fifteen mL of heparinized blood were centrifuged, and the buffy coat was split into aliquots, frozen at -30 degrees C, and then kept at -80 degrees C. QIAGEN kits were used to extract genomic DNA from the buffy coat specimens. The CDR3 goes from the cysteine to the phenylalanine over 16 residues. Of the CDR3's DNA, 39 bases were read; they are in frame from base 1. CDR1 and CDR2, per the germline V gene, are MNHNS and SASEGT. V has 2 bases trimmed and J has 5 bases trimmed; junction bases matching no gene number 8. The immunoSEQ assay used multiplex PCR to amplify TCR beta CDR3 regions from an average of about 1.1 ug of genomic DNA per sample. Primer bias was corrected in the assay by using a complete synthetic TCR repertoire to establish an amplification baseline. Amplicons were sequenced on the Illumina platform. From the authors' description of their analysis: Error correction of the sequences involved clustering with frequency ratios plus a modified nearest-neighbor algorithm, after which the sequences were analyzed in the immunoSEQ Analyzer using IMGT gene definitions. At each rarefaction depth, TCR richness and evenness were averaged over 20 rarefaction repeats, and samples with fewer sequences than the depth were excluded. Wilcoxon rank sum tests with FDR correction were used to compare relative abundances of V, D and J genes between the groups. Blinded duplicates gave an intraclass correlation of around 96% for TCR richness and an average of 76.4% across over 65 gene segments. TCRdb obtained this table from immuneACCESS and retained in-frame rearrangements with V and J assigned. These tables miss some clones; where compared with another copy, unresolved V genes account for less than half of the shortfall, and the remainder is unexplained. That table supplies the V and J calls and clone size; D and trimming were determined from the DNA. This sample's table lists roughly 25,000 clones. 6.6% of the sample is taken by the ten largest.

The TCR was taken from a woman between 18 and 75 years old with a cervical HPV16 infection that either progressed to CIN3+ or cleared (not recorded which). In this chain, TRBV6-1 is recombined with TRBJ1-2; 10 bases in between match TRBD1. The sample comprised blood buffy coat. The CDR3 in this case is CASSEFRTGGAYGYTF. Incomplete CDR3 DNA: TGTGCCAGCAGTGAATTTAGGACAGGGGGTGCGTATGGC.